One sample yielded the 19 T cell receptor beta chains listed below, sequenced in a study of shared clonotypes between healthy human individuals. CD8 cells regarded as naive lacked CD45RO, were positively chosen for CCR7, and omitted terminally differentiated effector memory CD45RA+ cells. Sequencing was performed with immunoSEQ multiplex PCR; in TCRdb, only in-frame clones are kept and a portion is missing. The table has about 2 million clones, approximately 95% seen once. The sequencing input was naive CD8+ T cells sorted from blood. The receptors were gathered from a man aged 18 to 29 in good health.

The chain carries TRBV30 and TRBJ1-5; D might be TRBD1 (6 bases). From germline, CDR1 is GTSNPN and CDR2 SVGIG (reference sequence). Trimming took 7 bases from V and 7 from J, leaving 20 bases between them. The CDR3 consists of 14 residues. The CDR3 sequence: CAYELSGVGQPQHF. In nucleotides, the CDR3 is TGTGCCTACGAGTTATCAGGGGTAGGACAGCCCCAGCATTTT.

This chain joins TRBV27 and TRBJ2-5; 12 nucleotides match TRBD1. CDR1 is MNHEY and CDR2 is SMNVEV in the germline V gene (reference sequence). V trimming: 2 bases; J trimming: 5 bases; junction bases outside the gene matches: 3. This CDR3 is 15 amino acids long. The CDR3, as DNA: TGTGCCAGCAGTTTACTCGGGACAGGGGGCGAGACCCAGTACTTC. Translated, it gives CASSLLGTGGETQYF.

This CDR3 reads CASSSGLASEQYF. CDR3 DNA sequence: TGTGCCAGCAGTTCGGGACTAGCGAGCGAGCAGTACTTC. V is TRBV27 and J is TRBJ2-7; 10 nucleotides line up with TRBD2. The CDR3 runs to 13 residues. V shed 4 bases, J shed 6 bases, and the junction held 3 bases outside the gene matches. CDR1 and CDR2 from the germline V gene are MNHEY and SMNVEV (reference sequence).

V and J are TRBV11-1 and TRBJ2-7, with 7 bases fitting TRBD1. The CDR3 is 13 amino acids. Trimming at V came to 5 bases and at J to 4 bases, leaving 5 bases not matched to a gene. Germline CDR1 reads SGHAT; CDR2 reads FQDESV (reference sequence). In DNA form, the CDR3 reads TGTGCCAGCAGCATCGACAGGGATTACGAGCAGTACTTC. Translation: CASSIDRDYEQYF.

The J gene is TRBJ2-1, the V gene TRBV5-4, with TRBD1 identical over 8 bases. Per germline, CDR1 SGHNT and CDR2 YYREEE (reference sequence). CDR3 size: 15 residues. The trim removed 4 bases at V and 0 bases at J, leaving 3 bases unmatched. The CDR3 region has the DNA TGTGCCAGCAGCATCACAGGGGGCTCCTACAATGAGCAGTTCTTC. This encodes CASSITGGSYNEQFF.

In its sample, this clone was seen a few times. This chain links TRBV6-1 with TRBJ1-1; unclear D gene. Germline V gene sequence: CDR1 MNHNS, CDR2 SASEGT. CDR3 length: 12 amino acids. The ends were cut back, 10 bases at V and 1 base at J, with 10 bases in the middle. The CDR3 region is CAISNRNTEAFF. The CDR3 nucleotides are TGTGCCATCTCGAACAGGAACACTGAAGCTTTCTTT.

This sequence joins TRBV10-3 and TRBJ2-1, with D possibly being TRBD2 (5 bases). CDR3 size: 13 residues. V gave up 8 bases and J gave up 10 bases, with 18 bases separating them. From germline, CDR1 is ENHRY and CDR2 SYGVKD. The CDR3 DNA follows: TGTGCCATCTCCCACGGGCGGGCATCGGAGCAGTTCTTC. Translating gives CAISHGRASEQFF.

This chain links TRBV18 with TRBJ2-7; TRBD2 matches 9 bases. V trimming: 3 bases; J trimming: 3 bases; junction bases outside the gene matches: 0. Germline lookup yields CDR1 KGHSH and CDR2 LQKENI. CDR3 length equals 13 residues. CDR3 nucleotide sequence: TGTGCCAGCTCACCTAGCGGGGGCTACGAGCAGTACTTC. Amino acids: CASSPSGGYEQYF.

In the case of this clone: Other DNA sequences of this sample code for an identical CDR3. This chain connects TRBV9 to TRBJ1-6; perhaps TRBD1 as D (5 bases). With 0 bases removed from V and 7 bases from J, the gap between germline ends came to 11 bases. Germline-derived CDR1 and CDR2 are SGDLS and YYNGEE. There are 15 residues in the CDR3. The CDR3 DNA is TGTGCCAGCAGCGTAGGGGGCTTGGGGAATTCACCCCTCCACTTT. Amino acid sequence: CASSVGGLGNSPLHF.

This clone was detected ten times or more. V usage is TRBV7-6 and J usage is TRBJ2-1; tentative D call: TRBD1 (6 bases). The CDR3 consists of 14 residues. Trimming cost V 3 bases and J 3 bases, with 9 bases left between them. Germline CDR1 and CDR2: SGHVS and FNYEAQ. The CDR3 coding sequence is TGTGCCAGCAGCTTTTCAGGGGACTACAATGAGCAGTTCTTC. As protein: CASSFSGDYNEQFF.

This clone was seen once. The chain employs TRBV7-9 and TRBJ1-6; the match to TRBD1 covers 9 bases. The CDR3 has 14 amino acids. Germline V gene data show CDR1 as SEHNR and CDR2 as FQNEAQ (reference sequence). J gave up 9 bases and V 5 bases, and 5 bases lay outside the gene matches. Here the CDR3 DNA reads TGTGCCAGCAGCCCAGGGACAGGGTTTTCACCCCTCCACTTT. Amino acids: CASSPGTGFSPLHF.

The chain is built from TRBV6-4 and TRBJ2-7, with a tentative D call TRBD1 (7 bases). Germline assignment: CDR1 MRHNA and CDR2 SNTAGT. The V gene lost 3 bases and the J gene lost 2 bases, with 14 bases spanning the gap. This CDR3 region has 15 residues. In DNA, the CDR3 is TGTGCCAGCAGTGAGAGGCAGGGGGGTACCTACGAGCAGTACTTC. Encoded protein: CASSERQGGTYEQYF.

The CDR3 loop reads CASSLISGLAENNEQFF. The CDR3 nucleotides read TGTGCCAGCAGCTTGATATCCGGACTAGCGGAGAACAATGAGCAGTTCTTC. This chain joins TRBV5-6 and TRBJ2-1; 10 bases are a match to TRBD2. CDR3 length equals 17 residues. Germline CDR1 is SGHDT and CDR2 is YYEEEE. V was pared by 1 base and J by 5 bases, with 9 bases of the junction left unmatched.

The chain couples TRBV27 to TRBJ2-1, with D unresolved. CDR1 and CDR2 from the germline V gene are MNHEY and SMNVEV (reference sequence). The germline V and J ends were trimmed by 5 bases and 6 bases, with 8 bases remaining between them. This CDR3 is 12 amino acids long. This CDR3 is CASSPLTNEQFF. The CDR3 DNA sequence: TGTGCCAGCAGTCCCTTAACCAATGAGCAGTTCTTC.

This chain joins TRBV6-5 and TRBJ1-1; a weak D match, TRBD1 (6 bases). Germline CDR1 and CDR2: MNHEY and SVGAGI. The CDR3 is 15 residues long. V lost 6 bases to trimming and J lost 0 bases, with 14 bases between them. For the CDR3, the DNA is TGTGCCAGCAGCCTGGACAGCCTCATGAACACTGAAGCTTTCTTT. This sequence encodes CASSLDSLMNTEAFF.

V usage is TRBV27 and J usage is TRBJ2-7; TRBD1 matches 8 bases. Germline values: CDR1 MNHEY, CDR2 SMNVEV (reference sequence). The V segment lost 5 bases and the J segment 5 bases; nucleotides outside the gene matches: 11. CDR3 size: 15 residues. CDR3 protein: CASSQTGTGRNEQYF. CDR3 coding DNA: TGTGCCAGCAGTCAAACCGGGACAGGTCGCAACGAGCAGTACTTC.

A word on this clone: This specimen includes other DNA sequences encoding the same CDR3. This rearrangement joins TRBV7-9 to TRBJ2-1; no reliable D call. This CDR3 contains 11 residues. Germline V CDR1 and CDR2: SEHNR, FQNEAQ (reference sequence). V gave up 3 bases and J gave up 8 bases, with 5 bases separating them. The CDR3 here is CASSFPDEQFF. The CDR3 coding sequence is TGTGCCAGCAGCTTTCCCGATGAGCAGTTCTTC.

This rearrangement joins TRBV27 to TRBJ2-7; D possibly corresponds to TRBD2 (5 bases). Between the trimmed V and J ends, which lost 10 bases and 9 bases, there was a span of 13 bases. CDR3 length: 10 amino acids. Per germline, CDR1 MNHEY and CDR2 SMNVEV (reference sequence). The CDR3 sequence: CAIQVLGQYF. The CDR3 DNA reads TGTGCCATCCAGGTACTAGGGCAGTACTTC.

The rearrangement joins TRBV12-5 to TRBJ2-7; 7 bases line up with TRBD2. This CDR3 spans 15 amino acids. The trim removed 3 bases at V and 3 bases at J, leaving 8 bases unmatched. Germline CDR1 reads LGHNT; CDR2 reads FRNRAP. The CDR3 nucleotides read TGTGCTAGTGGTTTCGGCGGGAGTATAGACTACGAGCAGTACTTC. Amino acid sequence: CASGFGGSIDYEQYF.